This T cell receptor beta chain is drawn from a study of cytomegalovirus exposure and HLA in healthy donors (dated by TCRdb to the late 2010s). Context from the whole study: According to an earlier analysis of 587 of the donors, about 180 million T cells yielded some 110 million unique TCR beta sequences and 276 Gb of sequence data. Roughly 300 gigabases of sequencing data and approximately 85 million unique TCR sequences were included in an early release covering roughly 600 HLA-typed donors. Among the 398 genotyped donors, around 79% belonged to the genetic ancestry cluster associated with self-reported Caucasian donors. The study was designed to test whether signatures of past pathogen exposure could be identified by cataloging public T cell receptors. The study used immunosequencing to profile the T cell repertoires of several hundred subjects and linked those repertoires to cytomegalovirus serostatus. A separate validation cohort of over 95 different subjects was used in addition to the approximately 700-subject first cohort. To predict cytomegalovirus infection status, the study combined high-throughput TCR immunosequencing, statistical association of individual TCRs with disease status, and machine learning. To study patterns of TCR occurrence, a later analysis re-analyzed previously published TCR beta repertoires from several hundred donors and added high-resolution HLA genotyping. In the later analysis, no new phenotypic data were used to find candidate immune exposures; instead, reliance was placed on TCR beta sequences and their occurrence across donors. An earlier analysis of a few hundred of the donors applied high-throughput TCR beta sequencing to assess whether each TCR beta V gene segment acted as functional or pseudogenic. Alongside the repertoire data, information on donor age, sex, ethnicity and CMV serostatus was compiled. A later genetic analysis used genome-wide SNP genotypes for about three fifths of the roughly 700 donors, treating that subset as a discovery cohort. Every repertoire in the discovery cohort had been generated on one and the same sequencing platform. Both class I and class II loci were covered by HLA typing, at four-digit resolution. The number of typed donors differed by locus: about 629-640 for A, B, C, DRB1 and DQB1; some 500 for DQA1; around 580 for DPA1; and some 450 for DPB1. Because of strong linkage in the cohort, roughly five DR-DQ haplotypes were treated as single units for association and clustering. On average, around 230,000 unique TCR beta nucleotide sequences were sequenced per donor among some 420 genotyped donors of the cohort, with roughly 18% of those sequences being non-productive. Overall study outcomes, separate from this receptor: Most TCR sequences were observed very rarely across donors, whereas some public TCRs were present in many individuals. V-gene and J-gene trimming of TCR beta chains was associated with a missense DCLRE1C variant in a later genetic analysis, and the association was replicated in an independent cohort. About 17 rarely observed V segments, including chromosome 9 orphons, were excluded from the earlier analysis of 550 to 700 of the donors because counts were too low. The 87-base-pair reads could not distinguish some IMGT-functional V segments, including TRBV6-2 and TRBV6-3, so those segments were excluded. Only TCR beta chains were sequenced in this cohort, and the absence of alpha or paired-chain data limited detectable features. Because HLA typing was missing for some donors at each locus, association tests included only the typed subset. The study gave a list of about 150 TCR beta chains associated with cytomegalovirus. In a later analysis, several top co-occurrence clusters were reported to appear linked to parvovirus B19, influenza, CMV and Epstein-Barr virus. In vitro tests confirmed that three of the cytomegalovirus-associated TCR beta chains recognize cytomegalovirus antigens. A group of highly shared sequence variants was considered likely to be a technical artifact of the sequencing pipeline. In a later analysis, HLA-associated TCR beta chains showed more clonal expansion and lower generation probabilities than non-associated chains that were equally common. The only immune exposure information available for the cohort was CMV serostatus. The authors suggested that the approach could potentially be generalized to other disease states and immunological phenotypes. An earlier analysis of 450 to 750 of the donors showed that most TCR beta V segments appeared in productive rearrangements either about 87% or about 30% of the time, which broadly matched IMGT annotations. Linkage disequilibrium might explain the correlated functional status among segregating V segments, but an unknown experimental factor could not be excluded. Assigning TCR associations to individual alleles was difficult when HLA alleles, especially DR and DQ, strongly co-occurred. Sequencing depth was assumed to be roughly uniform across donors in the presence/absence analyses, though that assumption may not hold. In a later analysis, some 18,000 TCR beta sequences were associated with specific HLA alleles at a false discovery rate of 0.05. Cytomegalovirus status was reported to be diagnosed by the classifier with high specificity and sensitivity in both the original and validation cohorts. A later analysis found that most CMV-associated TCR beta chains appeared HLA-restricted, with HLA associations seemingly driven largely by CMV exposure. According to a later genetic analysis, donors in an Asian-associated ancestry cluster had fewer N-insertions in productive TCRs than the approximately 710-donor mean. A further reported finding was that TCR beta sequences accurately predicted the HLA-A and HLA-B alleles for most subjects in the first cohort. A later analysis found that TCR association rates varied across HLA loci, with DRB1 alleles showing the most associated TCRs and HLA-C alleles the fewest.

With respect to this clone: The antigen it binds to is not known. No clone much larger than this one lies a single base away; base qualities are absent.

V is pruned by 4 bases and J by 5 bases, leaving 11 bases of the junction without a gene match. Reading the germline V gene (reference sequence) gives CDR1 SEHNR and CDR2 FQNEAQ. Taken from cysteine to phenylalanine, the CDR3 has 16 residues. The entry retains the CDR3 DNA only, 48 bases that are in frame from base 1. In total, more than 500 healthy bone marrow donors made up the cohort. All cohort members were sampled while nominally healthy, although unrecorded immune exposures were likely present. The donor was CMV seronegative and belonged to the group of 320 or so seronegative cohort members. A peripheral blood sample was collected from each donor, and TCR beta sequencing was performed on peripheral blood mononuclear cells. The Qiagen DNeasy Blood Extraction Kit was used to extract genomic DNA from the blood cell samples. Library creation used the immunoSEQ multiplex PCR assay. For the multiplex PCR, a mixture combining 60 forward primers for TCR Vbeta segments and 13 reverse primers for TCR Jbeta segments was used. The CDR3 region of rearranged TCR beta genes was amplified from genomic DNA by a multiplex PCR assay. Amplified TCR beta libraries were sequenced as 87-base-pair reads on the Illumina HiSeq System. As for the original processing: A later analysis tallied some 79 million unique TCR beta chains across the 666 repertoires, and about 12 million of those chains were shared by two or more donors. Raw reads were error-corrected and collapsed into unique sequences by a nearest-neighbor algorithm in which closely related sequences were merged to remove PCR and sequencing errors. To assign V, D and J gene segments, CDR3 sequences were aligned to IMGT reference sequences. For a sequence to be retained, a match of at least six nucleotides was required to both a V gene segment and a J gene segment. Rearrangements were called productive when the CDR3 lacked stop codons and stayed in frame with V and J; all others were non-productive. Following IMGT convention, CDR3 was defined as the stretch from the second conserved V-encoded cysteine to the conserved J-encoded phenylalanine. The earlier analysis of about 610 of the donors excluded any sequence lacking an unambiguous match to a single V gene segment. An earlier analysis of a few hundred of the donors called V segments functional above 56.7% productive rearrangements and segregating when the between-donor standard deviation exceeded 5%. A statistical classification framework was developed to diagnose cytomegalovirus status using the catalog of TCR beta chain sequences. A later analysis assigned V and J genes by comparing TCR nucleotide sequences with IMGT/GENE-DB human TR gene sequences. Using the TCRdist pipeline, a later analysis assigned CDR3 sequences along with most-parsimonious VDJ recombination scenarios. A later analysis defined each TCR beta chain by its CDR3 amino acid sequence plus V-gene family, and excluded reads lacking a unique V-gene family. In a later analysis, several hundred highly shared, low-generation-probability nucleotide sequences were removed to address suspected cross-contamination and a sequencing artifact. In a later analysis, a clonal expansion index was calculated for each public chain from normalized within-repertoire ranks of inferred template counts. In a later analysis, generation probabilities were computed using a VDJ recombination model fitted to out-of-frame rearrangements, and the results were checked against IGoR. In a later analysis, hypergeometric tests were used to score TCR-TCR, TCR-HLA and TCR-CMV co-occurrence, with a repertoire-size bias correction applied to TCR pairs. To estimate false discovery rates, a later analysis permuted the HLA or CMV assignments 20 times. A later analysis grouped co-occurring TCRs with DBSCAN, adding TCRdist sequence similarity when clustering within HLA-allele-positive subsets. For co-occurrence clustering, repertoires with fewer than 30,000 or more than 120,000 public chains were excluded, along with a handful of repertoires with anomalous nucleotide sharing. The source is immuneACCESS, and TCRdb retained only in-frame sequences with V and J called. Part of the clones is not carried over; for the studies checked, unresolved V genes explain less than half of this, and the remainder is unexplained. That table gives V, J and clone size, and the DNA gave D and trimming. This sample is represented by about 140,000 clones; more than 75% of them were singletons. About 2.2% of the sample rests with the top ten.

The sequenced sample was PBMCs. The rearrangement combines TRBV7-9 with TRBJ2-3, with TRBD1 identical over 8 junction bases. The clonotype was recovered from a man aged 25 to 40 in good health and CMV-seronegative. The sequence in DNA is TGTGCCAGCAGCTCAGCTCGGACAGGGAGGAGAGATACGCAGTATTTT. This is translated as CASSSARTGRRDTQYF.